This T cell receptor beta chain was sequenced during a study of tumor and adjacent non-tumor tissue in lung cancer. For the study at large: Aged 31 to 76 years, patients included 9 to 11 men and roughly 5 women with stage I to III disease.

Overall study results and limits: Top 100 clones took a larger repertoire share in normal lung. Compared with tumor, normal lung showed significantly lower TCR diversity.

A modified ARM-PCR protocol with three rounds of nested PCR amplified TCRbeta. TCRdb reprocessed the multiplex PCR reads via MiXCR and lists one record per CDR3 protein. Of around 99,000 distinct CDR3 sequences listed, roughly 80% are singletons. No cell sorting was done before RNA was extracted from the tissue. A word on this clonotype: The antigen is unknown. One end of the junction is discordant with germline, which a read error may explain.

CDR3 length equals 15 residues. The germline V gene encodes CDR1 LNHDA and CDR2 SQIVND (reference sequence). Sequencing was performed on lung tumor tissue. This receptor was taken from a woman aged 55-69 years with non-small cell lung cancer. The V gene is TRBV19, the J gene TRBJ1-1; D gene unclear. CDR3 residues: CASTPQPGGNIEAFF. CDR3 bases: TGTGCCAGTACCCCACAGCCGGGAGGGAACATTGAAGCTTTCTTT.